Below are 8 T cell receptor beta chains sequenced from a single sample in a study of human T cells and chemical hapten exposure. TCRdb passed the RACE reads through MiXCR, listing each CDR3 protein once. The sample records around 200,000 distinct CDR3 sequences, approximately 31% being singletons. Described time point: pre-sensitization, week 0. Sample treatment: therapeutic diphenylcyclopropenone sensitization with weekly scalp DPC. The specimen was whole blood, collected in connection with sensitization to the hapten diphenylcyclopropenone (DPC). The receptor set was obtained from a woman in her twenties or thirties with alopecia areata. Some clones in this sample may be carry-over from other donors' samples.

This clonotype was detected only a few times. The genes are TRBV6-6 and TRBJ1-3; 7 positions agree with TRBD1. The V and J ends lost 5 bases and 0 bases, in that order; junction bases with no gene match: 7. Looked up from germline, CDR1 is MNHNY and CDR2 is SVGAGI (reference sequence). The CDR3 is 16 amino acids. The CDR3 spells CASSPDRWASGNTIYF. The CDR3 region has the DNA TGTGCCAGCAGTCCGGACAGGTGGGCCTCTGGAAACACCATATATTTT.

This clonotype was seen only a few times. V gene TRBV20-1 combines with J gene TRBJ1-1, with TRBD1 as a possible D gene (6 bases). The CDR3 spans 12 residues. Germline CDR1 DFQATT, CDR2 SNEGSKA (reference sequence). Trimming shortened V by 3 bases and J by 12 bases, and 17 bases separated the two germline ends. The CDR3, as DNA: TGCAGTGCTAGTAGCAGGGGAACAGGATCTTTCTTT. Amino acids: CSASSRGTGSFF.

The chain recombines TRBV28 with TRBJ2-3, with TRBD2 matching 14 bases. Germline CDR1 reads MDHEN; CDR2 reads SYDVKM. The CDR3 is 13 residues long. CDR3 in amino acids: CVTSGGGTDTQYF. CDR3 coding DNA: TGTGTGACTAGCGGGGGGGGCACAGATACGCAGTATTTT.

V and J are TRBV7-7 and TRBJ2-1; no reliable D call. V lost 1 base, J lost 7 bases, and 8 bases lay in between. The CDR3 has 13 residues. Per the germline V gene, CDR1 is SSHAT and CDR2 is FNYEAQ (reference sequence). CDR3: CASSLGSANEQFF. As DNA, the CDR3 is TGTGCCAGCAGCTTAGGAAGTGCTAATGAGCAGTTCTTC.

This clonotype was counted a few times. The chain employs TRBV6-5 and TRBJ1-2, with D possibly matching TRBD1 (5 bases). CDR1 is MNHEY and CDR2 is SVGAGI in the germline V gene. There are 17 residues in the CDR3. With 5 bases removed from V and 3 bases from J, the gap between germline ends came to 22 bases. The CDR3 coding sequence is TGTGCCAGCAGTCGCGCCTCAGGGTTTAGGAACGACTATGGCTACACCTTC. Residues: CASSRASGFRNDYGYTF.

This chain links TRBV29-1 with TRBJ1-5; D gene ambiguous. The V and J ends lost 4 bases and 0 bases respectively, with 7 bases between them. CDR1 SQVTM and CDR2 ANQGSEA come from the germline V gene. The CDR3 is 13 residues long. In DNA, the CDR3 is TGCAGCGTTGGAGAGGGTAGCAATCAGCCCCAGCATTTT. Amino acid sequence: CSVGEGSNQPQHF.

This clonotype appeared a few times. The rearrangement joins TRBV12-5 to TRBJ2-1; D unclear. CDR1 is LGHNT and CDR2 is FRNRAP in the germline V gene. This CDR3 spans 13 amino acids. Trimming removed 9 bases at V and 6 bases at J, with 15 bases between. CDR3 sequence reads: CASVSPTGNEQFF. DNA for the CDR3: TGTGCTAGCGTTTCCCCGACTGGCAATGAGCAGTTCTTC.

The rearrangement links TRBV6-2 or TRBV6-3 to TRBJ2-5; 10 bases agree with TRBD2. The CDR3 consists of 16 residues. V shed 6 bases, J shed 6 bases, and the junction held 13 bases outside the gene matches. The germline V gene has CDR1 MNHEY and CDR2 SVGEGT. CDR3 coding DNA: TGTGCCAGCAGCCCCAGGGTAGCGGGGGGCAAGAAGACCCAGTACTTC. Translating it yields CASSPRVAGGKKTQYF.